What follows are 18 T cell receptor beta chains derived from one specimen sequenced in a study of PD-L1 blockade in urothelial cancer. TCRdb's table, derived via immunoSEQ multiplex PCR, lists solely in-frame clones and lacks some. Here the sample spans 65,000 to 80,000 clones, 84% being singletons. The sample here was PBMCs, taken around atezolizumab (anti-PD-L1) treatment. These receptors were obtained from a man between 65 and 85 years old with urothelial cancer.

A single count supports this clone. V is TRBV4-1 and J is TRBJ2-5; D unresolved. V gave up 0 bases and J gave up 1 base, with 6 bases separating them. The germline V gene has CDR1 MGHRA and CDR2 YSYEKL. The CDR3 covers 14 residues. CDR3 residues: CASSQDTFQETQYF. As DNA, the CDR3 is TGCGCCAGCAGCCAAGATACATTCCAAGAGACCCAGTACTTC.

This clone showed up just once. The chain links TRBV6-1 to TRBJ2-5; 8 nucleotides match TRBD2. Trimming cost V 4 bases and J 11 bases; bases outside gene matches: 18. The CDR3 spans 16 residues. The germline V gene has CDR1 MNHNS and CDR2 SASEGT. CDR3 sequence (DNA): TGTGCCAGCAGTGCTAGAGGCGGGAGGACCTCGGGAGAGCAGTACTTC. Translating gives CASSARGGRTSGEQYF.

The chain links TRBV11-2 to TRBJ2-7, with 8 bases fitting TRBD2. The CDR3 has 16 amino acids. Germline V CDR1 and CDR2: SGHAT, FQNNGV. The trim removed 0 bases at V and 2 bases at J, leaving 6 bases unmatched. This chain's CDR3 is CASSLDPRGGPYEQYF. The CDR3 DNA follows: TGTGCCAGCAGCTTAGATCCACGGGGGGGACCCTACGAGCAGTACTTC.

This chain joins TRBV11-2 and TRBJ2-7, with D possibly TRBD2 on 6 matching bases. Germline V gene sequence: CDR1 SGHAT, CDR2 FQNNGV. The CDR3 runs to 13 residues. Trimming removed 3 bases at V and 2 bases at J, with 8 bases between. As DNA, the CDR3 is TGTGCCAGCAGCTTGGGGGAGGCCTACGAGCAGTACTTC. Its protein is CASSLGEAYEQYF.

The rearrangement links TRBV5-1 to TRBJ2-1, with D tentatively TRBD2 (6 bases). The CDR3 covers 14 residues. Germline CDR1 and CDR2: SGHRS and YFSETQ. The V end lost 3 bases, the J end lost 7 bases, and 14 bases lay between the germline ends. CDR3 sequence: CASSWIMEGNEQFF. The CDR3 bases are TGCGCCAGCAGCTGGATTATGGAGGGTAATGAGCAGTTCTTC.

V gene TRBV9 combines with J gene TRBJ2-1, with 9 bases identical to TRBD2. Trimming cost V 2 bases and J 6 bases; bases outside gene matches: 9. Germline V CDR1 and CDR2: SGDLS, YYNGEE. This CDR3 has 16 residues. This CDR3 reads CASSVGSSGALNEQFF. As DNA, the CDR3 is TGTGCCAGCAGCGTGGGATCTAGCGGGGCCCTCAATGAGCAGTTCTTC.

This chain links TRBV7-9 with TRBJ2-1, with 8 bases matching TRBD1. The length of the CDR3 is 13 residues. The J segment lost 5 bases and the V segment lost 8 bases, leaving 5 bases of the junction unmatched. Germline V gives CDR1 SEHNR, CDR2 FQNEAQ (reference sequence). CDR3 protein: CASGDRGNNEQFF. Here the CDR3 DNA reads TGTGCCAGCGGAGACAGGGGTAACAATGAGCAGTTCTTC.

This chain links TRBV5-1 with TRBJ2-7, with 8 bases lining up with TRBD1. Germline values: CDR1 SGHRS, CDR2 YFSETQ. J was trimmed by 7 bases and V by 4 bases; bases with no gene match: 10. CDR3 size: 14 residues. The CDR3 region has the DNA TGCGCCAGCAGCCAAGGACAGGGCCGCGGGGAGCAGTACTTC. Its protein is CASSQGQGRGEQYF.

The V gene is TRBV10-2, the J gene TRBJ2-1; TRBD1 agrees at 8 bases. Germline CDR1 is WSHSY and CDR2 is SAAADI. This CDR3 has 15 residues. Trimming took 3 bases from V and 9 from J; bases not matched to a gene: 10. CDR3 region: CASSDPRGLSREQFF. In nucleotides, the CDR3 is TGCGCCAGCAGTGACCCCAGGGGGCTAAGTCGTGAGCAGTTCTTC.

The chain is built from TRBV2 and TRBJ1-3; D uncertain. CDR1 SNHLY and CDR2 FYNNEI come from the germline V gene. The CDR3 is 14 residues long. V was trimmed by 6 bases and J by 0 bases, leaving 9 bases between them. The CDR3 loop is CASSERVSGNTIYF. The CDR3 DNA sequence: TGTGCCAGCAGCGAAAGAGTCTCTGGAAACACCATATATTTT.

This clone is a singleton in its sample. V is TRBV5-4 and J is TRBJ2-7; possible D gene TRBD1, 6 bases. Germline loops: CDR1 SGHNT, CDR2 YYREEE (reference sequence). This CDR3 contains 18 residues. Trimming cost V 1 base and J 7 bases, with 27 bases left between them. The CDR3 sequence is CASSLSSGVGREVTEQYF. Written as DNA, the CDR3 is TGTGCCAGCAGCTTGAGTTCAGGGGTGGGCCGTGAAGTAACTGAGCAGTACTTC.

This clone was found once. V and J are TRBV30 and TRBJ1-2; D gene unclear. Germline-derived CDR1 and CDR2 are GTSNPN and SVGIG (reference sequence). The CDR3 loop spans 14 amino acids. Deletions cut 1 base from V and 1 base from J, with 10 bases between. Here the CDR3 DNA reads TGTGCCTGGAGTGCCATAGCAGTTAACTATGGCTACACCTTC. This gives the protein CAWSAIAVNYGYTF.

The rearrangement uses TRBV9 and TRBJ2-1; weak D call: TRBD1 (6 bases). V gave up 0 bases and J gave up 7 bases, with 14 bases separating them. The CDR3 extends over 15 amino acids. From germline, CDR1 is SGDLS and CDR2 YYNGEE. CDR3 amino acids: CASSVEGVSGNEQFF. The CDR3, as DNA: TGTGCCAGCAGCGTAGAGGGGGTTTCGGGAAATGAGCAGTTCTTC.

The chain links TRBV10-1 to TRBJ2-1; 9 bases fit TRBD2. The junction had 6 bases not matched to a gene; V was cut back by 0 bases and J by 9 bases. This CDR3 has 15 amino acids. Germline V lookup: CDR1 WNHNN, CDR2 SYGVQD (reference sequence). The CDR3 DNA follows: TGCGCCAGCAGTGAGTCGGTAGCGGGAGAGGGTGAGCAGTTCTTC. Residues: CASSESVAGEGEQFF.

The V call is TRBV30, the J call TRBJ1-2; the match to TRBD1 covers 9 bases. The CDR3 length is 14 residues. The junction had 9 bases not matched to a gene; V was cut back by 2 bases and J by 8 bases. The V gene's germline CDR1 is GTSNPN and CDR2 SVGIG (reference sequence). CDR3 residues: CAWSLHGTGTGYTF. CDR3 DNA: TGTGCCTGGAGTCTACACGGGACAGGGACGGGCTACACCTTC.

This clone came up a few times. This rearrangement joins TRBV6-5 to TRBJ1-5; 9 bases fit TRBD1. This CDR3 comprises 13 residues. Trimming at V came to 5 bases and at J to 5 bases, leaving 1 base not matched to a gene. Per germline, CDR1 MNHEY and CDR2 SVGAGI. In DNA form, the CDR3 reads TGTGCCAGCAGTACAGGGGGCCATCAGCCCCAGCATTTT. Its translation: CASSTGGHQPQHF.

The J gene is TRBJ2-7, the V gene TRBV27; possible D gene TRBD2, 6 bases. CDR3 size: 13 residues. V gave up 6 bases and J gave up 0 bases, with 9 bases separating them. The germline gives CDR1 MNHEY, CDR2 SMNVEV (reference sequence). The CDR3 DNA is TGTGCCAGCAGGAGGACTATCTCCTACGAGCAGTACTTC. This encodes CASRRTISYEQYF.

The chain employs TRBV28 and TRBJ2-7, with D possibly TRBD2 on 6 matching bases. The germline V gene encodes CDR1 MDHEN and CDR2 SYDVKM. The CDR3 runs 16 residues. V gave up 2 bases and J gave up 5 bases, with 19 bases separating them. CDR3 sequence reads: CASSLGRLAHSDEQYF. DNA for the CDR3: TGTGCCAGCAGTTTAGGGAGGCTAGCGCATTCGGACGAGCAGTACTTC.